This entry is about one T cell receptor beta chain. The target of this receptor is not known. Nothing much larger sits one base from this clone, and base qualities are not available. The germline V gene supplies CDR1 SGHRS and CDR2 YFSETQ. The CDR3 numbers 15 residues from cysteine through phenylalanine. Only the CDR3 region is kept as DNA, spanning 45 bases read in frame from base 1. V drops 0 bases and J drops 1 base, leaving 10 bases in between. Library prep was done by 5' RACE. For sequencing, an Illumina HiSeq 2500 was employed. A second PCR of roughly 7 to 11 cycles was performed with a sample-barcoded 5' primer and a J-beta primer mix. A template-switch 5' adaptor carrying 12 random nucleotides introduced a unique molecular identifier onto each TCR beta cDNA molecule. Each sample yielded at least 2.5 million CDR3-containing paired-end reads. First-strand cDNA was synthesized from all RNA with the Mint cDNA synthesis kit, primed by a TRBC-specific oligonucleotide. Following uracil-DNA glycosylase treatment, all cDNA underwent a first 18-cycle PCR with the universal primers M1SS and BC2_uni_R. The authors' analysis ran thus. For normalization, 1 million high-quality reads, each with a distinct molecular identifier, were randomly selected from each sample. Reads with shared molecular identifiers were discarded instead of being binned into consensus sequences. MiTCR, set to a Q25 quality threshold and the strictest error-elimination algorithm, was used for CDR3 identification, clonotype clustering and error correction. Lower-bound total TCR beta diversity was estimated with a nonparametric unseen species model using Euler transformation. TCRdb itself trimmed the public reads at Q25 with fastp, ran MiXCR and retained productive beta chains. A single entry per CDR3 protein holds the most common genes and DNA from its merged rows. The V and J calls come from TCRdb's annotation, not from the publication. The sample includes roughly 800,000 distinct CDR3 sequences, with about a quarter observed a single time. Of the sample, 3% falls within the top ten clones.

The donors were under 40 Caucasian individuals from Russia, aged roughly 6 to 100 years, who were systemically healthy. Around 9.8 milliliters of peripheral blood were collected from each donor into EDTA-treated Vacutainer tubes. PBMCs were isolated by Ficoll-Paque density-gradient centrifugation, with at least 6.5 million obtained per sample. Total RNA, at least 5.5 micrograms per sample, was extracted from PBMCs with Trizol reagent. The percentages of naive CD45RAhigh/CD27high T cells were determined by flow cytometry on a PBMC aliquot from every donor. This sample stems from a study of blood T cells in healthy people across ages (dated by TCRdb to the mid-2010s). Regarding the complete study: In model experiments, roughly one uniquely barcoded TCR beta cDNA molecule per two T cells was captured by template switching. The study measured age-related changes in TCR beta repertoire diversity using deep sequencing normalized with unique cDNA molecular identifiers. Four age groups were formed from the donors: young (average about 17 years), middle-aged (approximately 39), aged (roughly 59) and long-lived (around 80). Using the same blood draw, the study looked at two additional independent replicas of 1 million unique cDNA reads for two donors, one aged 18 to 30 and the other aged 80 or older.

What the authors observed across the whole study: Because donor CMV infection status was unknown, age-related changes in expanded clonotypes were potentially confounded. Bulk unsorted PBMC profiling prevented conclusive comparison of naive and antigen-experienced compartments. As age increased, observed TCR beta diversity per million T cells dropped in a roughly linear way, and a significant reduction was already evident by age about 40. The long-lived group showed more naive CD4+ T cells, fewer expanded clones and increased TCR diversity than the aged group, suggesting age selection. Total diversity estimates from one million sequenced T cells were considered lower bounds and underestimates. The percentage of naive T cells measured by flow cytometry correlated strongly with observed TCR beta diversity.

A further study also used this sample, focusing on T cells of mothers and their children. That second report states: The donors were nine systemically healthy Caucasian individuals, made up of three mothers and their six children. cDNA synthesis consumed the entire amount of extracted RNA, loaded at 1.5 ug RNA in each 15 ul reaction. Sample barcodes and 2-4 random nucleotides were added via the M1S primer in the second PCR. Each mother yielded over 9 million TCR beta CDR3 reads and each child 2.5 million to 3 million reads. Thymic selection shapes the output of TCR recombination in a similar way in related and unrelated pairs, and inherited differences have a minor effect. Normalized repertoire overlap was always found to be slightly, but never significantly, higher in related mother-child pairs than in unrelated mother-child pairs. No persistent microchimeric T cell clones were detected, at a sensitivity of 90 to 100 clones per million clonotypes. The study used deep NGS to compare TCR beta repertoires of mothers and children, seeking features distinguishing related mother-child pairs from unrelated individuals. On average, the children were approximately 11 +/- 4 years old, while the mothers were approximately 41 +/- 4 years old. After adapter ligation with NEBNext reagents, the libraries were sequenced on Illumina HiSeq 2000 with 100+100 nt paired-end reads. To prevent cross-contamination, the mother and child libraries were prepared a month apart and were sequenced in separate runs. Each donor had between about 500,000 and 2,300,000 distinct TCR beta clonotypes identified. Naive TCR beta clonotypes were estimated from low-frequency clonotypes matched to each donor's FACS-determined naive share, without sorting.

This sequence uses TRBV5-1 and TRBJ2-5; too little of a D gene remains to name it. The origin of this receptor is a boy between 10 and 17 years old in good health. Sequencing was carried out using blood. The nucleotide sequence reads TGCGCCAGCAGCTTGGAACGGACCTCCCAAGAGACCCAGTACTTC. It is translated as CASSLERTSQETQYF.